Listed below are T cell receptor beta chains from one sample, sequenced in a study of Graves' ophthalmopathy and Graves' hyperthyroidism. TCRdb reprocessed the multiplex PCR reads with MiXCR, giving one entry per CDR3 protein. The table lists about 400,000 distinct CDR3 sequences, around 18% of them singletons. Material: peripheral blood. These receptors all stem from a woman younger than 30 with Graves' ophthalmopathy. Both conserved end residues are part of each CDR3. The D gene is left open where the match is weak. Clone size is stated in some rows and not others, as once, few, many or a class when expanded.

D gene: TRBD1
V gene: TRBV12-3/TRBV12-4
clone size: .
J gene: TRBJ1-2
CDR3 protein: CASSLGTAIDYGYTF
CDR3 DNA: TGTGCCAGCAGTTTGGGGACAGCTATTGACTATGGCTACACCTTC

D gene: .
V gene: TRBV30
clone size: many
J gene: TRBJ1-6
CDR3 protein: CAWSSGGRYNSPLHF
CDR3 DNA: TGTGCCTGGAGTTCCGGGGGGAGATATAATTCACCCCTCCACTTT

D gene: .
V gene: TRBV6-2/TRBV6-3
clone size: many
J gene: TRBJ2-7
CDR3 protein: CASSYVLSNQGSYEQYF
CDR3 DNA: TGTGCCAGCAGTTACGTTCTGTCCAATCAAGGCTCCTACGAGCAGTACTTC

D gene: .
V gene: TRBV11-1
clone size: once
J gene: TRBJ2-7
CDR3 protein: CASRWTATYEQYF
CDR3 DNA: TGTGCCAGCAGGTGGACAGCTACCTACGAGCAGTACTTC

D gene: TRBD1
V gene: TRBV6-2/TRBV6-3
clone size: many
J gene: TRBJ1-6
CDR3 protein: CASRFGTGGFRNSPLHF
CDR3 DNA: TGTGCCAGCAGGTTTGGGACAGGGGGCTTCCGTAATTCACCCCTCCACTTT

D gene: .
V gene: TRBV6-5
clone size: many
J gene: TRBJ2-2
CDR3 protein: CASSSGGTLYGELFF
CDR3 DNA: TGTGCCAGCAGTTCTGGGGGGACTTTGTACGGGGAGCTGTTTTTT

D gene: TRBD1
V gene: TRBV20-1
clone size: .
J gene: TRBJ2-5
CDR3 protein: CSASTQGLGETQYF
CDR3 DNA: TGCAGTGCTTCGACACAGGGGCTAGGAGAGACCCAGTACTTC

D gene: .
V gene: TRBV28
clone size: many
J gene: TRBJ1-5
CDR3 protein: CASSFMLDSNQPQHF
CDR3 DNA: TGTGCCAGCAGTTTTATGTTAGATAGCAATCAGCCCCAGCATTTT

D gene: .
V gene: TRBV6-2/TRBV6-3
clone size: once
J gene: TRBJ1-1
CDR3 protein: CASSRENSHEAFF
CDR3 DNA: TGTGCCAGCAGTAGGGAAAACTCTCACGAAGCTTTCTTT

D gene: .
V gene: TRBV11-1
clone size: few
J gene: TRBJ1-5
CDR3 protein: CASSPGGTDSNQPQHF
CDR3 DNA: TGTGCCAGCAGCCCCGGGGGGACTGATAGCAATCAGCCCCAGCATTTT

D gene: TRBD1
V gene: TRBV28
clone size: .
J gene: TRBJ2-7
CDR3 protein: CASSYYRGRGGEQYF
CDR3 DNA: TGTGCCAGCAGTTACTACAGGGGGCGAGGCGGCGAGCAGTACTTC

D gene: .
V gene: TRBV24-1
clone size: many
J gene: TRBJ1-1
CDR3 protein: CATSDLRGEAFF
CDR3 DNA: TGTGCCACCAGTGATCTTAGGGGTGAAGCTTTCTTT

D gene: .
V gene: TRBV20-1
clone size: many
J gene: TRBJ2-5
CDR3 protein: CSAQRPRRETQYF
CDR3 DNA: TGCAGTGCCCAGAGACCCCGACGGGAGACCCAGTACTTC

D gene: .
V gene: TRBV7-3
clone size: many
J gene: TRBJ2-1
CDR3 protein: CASSPYFGTLHEQFF
CDR3 DNA: TGTGCCAGCAGCCCCTACTTCGGGACCCTCCATGAGCAGTTCTTC

D gene: .
V gene: TRBV27
clone size: many
J gene: TRBJ2-7
CDR3 protein: CASSLSNGPSSSEQYF
CDR3 DNA: TGTGCCAGCAGTTTATCGAATGGGCCCTCATCCAGCGAGCAGTACTTC

D gene: TRBD1
V gene: TRBV6-5
clone size: few
J gene: TRBJ1-5
CDR3 protein: CASSYSSDRVLAQPQHF
CDR3 DNA: TGTGCCAGCAGTTACTCGTCGGACAGGGTTCTCGCTCAGCCCCAGCATTTT

D gene: .
V gene: TRBV6-5
clone size: many
J gene: TRBJ2-7
CDR3 protein: CASSYSGTREQYF
CDR3 DNA: TGTGCCAGCAGTTACTCGGGGACGAGGGAGCAGTACTTC

D gene: .
V gene: TRBV6-5
clone size: many
J gene: TRBJ2-7
CDR3 protein: CASGSGETYEQYF
CDR3 DNA: TGTGCCAGCGGATCAGGGGAAACCTACGAGCAGTACTTC

D gene: .
V gene: TRBV20-1
clone size: many
J gene: TRBJ1-1
CDR3 protein: CSAPPEVKTAGNTEAFF
CDR3 DNA: TGCAGTGCCCCGCCGGAAGTTAAAACAGCCGGGAACACTGAAGCTTTCTTT

D gene: .
V gene: TRBV29-1
clone size: many
J gene: TRBJ1-3
CDR3 protein: CSVAGSRSGNTIYF
CDR3 DNA: TGCAGCGTTGCAGGGTCCAGGTCTGGAAACACCATATATTTT

D gene: .
V gene: TRBV28
clone size: many
J gene: TRBJ1-1
CDR3 protein: CASSEGRENTEAFF
CDR3 DNA: TGTGCCAGCAGTGAGGGCAGGGAGAACACTGAAGCTTTCTTT

D gene: .
V gene: TRBV12-3/TRBV12-4
clone size: many
J gene: TRBJ1-5
CDR3 protein: CASSFGRLSNQPQHF
CDR3 DNA: TGTGCCAGCAGTTTCGGCAGGCTTAGCAATCAGCCCCAGCATTTT

D gene: .
V gene: TRBV4-1
clone size: many
J gene: TRBJ1-1
CDR3 protein: CASSQESSTPGSEAFF
CDR3 DNA: TGCGCCAGCAGCCAAGAGAGCTCCACCCCGGGCTCTGAAGCTTTCTTT

D gene: .
V gene: TRBV6-2/TRBV6-3
clone size: few
J gene: TRBJ1-1
CDR3 protein: CASSAAPPSITEAFF
CDR3 DNA: TGTGCCAGCAGTGCCGCCCCACCGAGTATCACTGAAGCTTTCTTT

D gene: .
V gene: TRBV6-1
clone size: .
J gene: TRBJ2-7
CDR3 protein: CASTIAGGTYEQYF
CDR3 DNA: TGTGCCAGCACCATCGCCGGAGGGACCTACGAGCAGTACTTC

D gene: .
V gene: TRBV12-3/TRBV12-4
clone size: many
J gene: TRBJ1-5
CDR3 protein: CASSPPGSNQPQHF
CDR3 DNA: TGTGCCAGCAGCCCACCCGGGTCCAATCAGCCCCAGCATTTT

D gene: TRBD1
V gene: TRBV7-2
clone size: .
J gene: TRBJ2-5
CDR3 protein: CAWSHTGGHQETQYF
CDR3 DNA: TGTGCCTGGAGCCACACAGGGGGACACCAAGAGACCCAGTACTTC

D gene: TRBD1
V gene: TRBV15
clone size: many
J gene: TRBJ2-7
CDR3 protein: CATSRAIRDRANEQYF
CDR3 DNA: TGTGCCACCAGCAGAGCGATCCGGGACAGGGCGAACGAGCAGTACTTC

D gene: .
V gene: TRBV28
clone size: once
J gene: TRBJ1-2
CDR3 protein: CASFLVGSGGGGYTF
CDR3 DNA: TGTGCCAGCTTCCTTGTAGGGTCGGGGGGCGGCGGCTACACCTTC

D gene: .
V gene: TRBV10-1
clone size: many
J gene: TRBJ1-5
CDR3 protein: CASSPGSSQPQHF
CDR3 DNA: TGCGCCAGCAGCCCCGGCAGCAGTCAGCCCCAGCATTTT

D gene: TRBD2
V gene: TRBV11-1
clone size: many
J gene: TRBJ2-5
CDR3 protein: CASSSQTKGLNQETQYF
CDR3 DNA: TGTGCCAGCAGCTCCCAGACGAAGGGACTAAACCAAGAGACCCAGTACTTC

D gene: .
V gene: TRBV11-2
clone size: .
J gene: TRBJ1-6
CDR3 protein: CASSSTVSSPLHF
CDR3 DNA: TGTGCCAGCAGCTCAACGGTCTCTTCACCCCTCCACTTT

D gene: .
V gene: TRBV7-2
clone size: many
J gene: TRBJ2-5
CDR3 protein: CASSLTGSPETQYF
CDR3 DNA: TGTGCCAGCAGCTTAACAGGGAGCCCAGAGACCCAGTACTTC

D gene: .
V gene: TRBV5-1
clone size: .
J gene: TRBJ2-7
CDR3 protein: CASSLGPTRPYSYEQYF
CDR3 DNA: TGCGCCAGCAGCTTGGGGCCGACCCGTCCTTATTCCTACGAGCAGTACTTC

D gene: TRBD1
V gene: TRBV5-8
clone size: many
J gene: TRBJ1-1
CDR3 protein: CASSAMDRGNTEAFF
CDR3 DNA: TGTGCCAGCAGCGCCATGGACAGGGGCAACACTGAAGCTTTCTTT

D gene: .
V gene: TRBV5-4
clone size: .
J gene: TRBJ1-5
CDR3 protein: CASSLAGTLNPLSNQPQHF
CDR3 DNA: TGTGCCAGCAGCTTGGCCGGGACACTTAACCCCCTTAGCAATCAGCCCCAGCATTTT

D gene: TRBD1
V gene: TRBV27
clone size: many
J gene: TRBJ2-7
CDR3 protein: CASSFRGQHYEQYF
CDR3 DNA: TGTGCCAGCAGCTTCCGGGGACAGCACTACGAGCAGTACTTC

D gene: .
V gene: TRBV5-6
clone size: many
J gene: TRBJ1-1
CDR3 protein: CASSYPRDRAEAFF
CDR3 DNA: TGTGCCAGCAGCTACCCTCGGGATCGGGCTGAAGCTTTCTTT

D gene: .
V gene: TRBV29-1
clone size: many
J gene: TRBJ2-7
CDR3 protein: CSVALYSSYEQYF
CDR3 DNA: TGCAGCGTTGCCCTTTACAGCTCCTACGAGCAGTACTTC

D gene: .
V gene: TRBV7-3
clone size: few
J gene: TRBJ1-1
CDR3 protein: CASKGERNTEAFF
CDR3 DNA: TGTGCCAGCAAGGGGGAGCGGAACACTGAAGCTTTCTTT

D gene: .
V gene: TRBV7-9
clone size: many
J gene: TRBJ2-2
CDR3 protein: CASSLGQYTGELFF
CDR3 DNA: TGTGCCAGCAGCTTGGGGCAGTACACCGGGGAGCTGTTTTTT

D gene: TRBD1
V gene: TRBV20-1
clone size: many
J gene: TRBJ1-1
CDR3 protein: CSARDLFGTGGPAGNTEAFF
CDR3 DNA: TGCAGTGCTAGAGATCTGTTTGGGACAGGGGGACCGGCGGGGAACACTGAAGCTTTCTTT